This TCR beta chain was sequenced during a study of T cells in Graves' hyperthyroidism and ophthalmopathy. Overall study findings and caveats: In the blood, most expanded thyroid clonotypes above 0.001 appeared as well.

Subjects aged 18 to 65 presented with newly diagnosed hyperthyroidism of less than 2 months' duration. Diagnosis rested on symptoms, serum thyroxine and TRAb, thyroid ultrasound, and orbital computed tomography. The source of the PBMCs was 9.5 to 10 ml of fresh peripheral blood. Unmatched junction bases numbered 10, after V lost 5 bases and J lost 6 bases. CDR1 SEHNR and CDR2 FQNEAQ come from the germline V gene (reference sequence). This CDR3 comprises 15 residues. This clonotype has a handful of counts. Its target is not known. Researchers took RNA transcripts and amplified the TCR beta CDR3 regions from them. During a first-round RT-PCR of the TCR CDR3, the HTBI primer set was used. A single record per CDR3 protein comes from TCRdb applying MiXCR to the multiplex PCR reads. The data show some 400,000 distinct CDR3 sequences, with approximately 14% seen just once and more than 9.5% held by the top ten.

The specimen was blood. The chain is built from TRBV7-9 and TRBJ2-7; 10 nucleotides line up with TRBD2. This clonotype was sampled from a woman aged 60 to 75 with Graves' hyperthyroidism. The CDR3 DNA reads TGTGCCAGCAGCCCTACTAGCGGGACTTTAGGCGAGCAGTACTTC. Translated, it gives CASSPTSGTLGEQYF.